This TCR beta chain came from a study of response to subunit inactivated influenza vaccine. This clonotype came up many times. The CDR3 length is 13 residues. The germline V gene has CDR1 DFQATT and CDR2 SNEGSKA (reference sequence). V was pared by 5 bases and J by 6 bases, with 16 bases between. One entry per CDR3 protein, called by TCRdb with MiXCR from the RT-PCR reads. Of 500,000 or so distinct CDR3 sequences in the sample, approximately 16% were seen once. The chain couples TRBV20-1 to TRBJ1-1; D may be TRBD1 (6 bases). The sequence came from a man between 50 and 75 years old who received an inactivated influenza vaccine. The starting material was CD4+ T cells sorted from PBMCs, obtained about 24 months after vaccination. In nucleotides, the CDR3 is TGCAGTGCTCGGCGGGGGCGTGTCTCTGAAGCTTTCTTT. Translating gives CSARRGRVSEAFF.